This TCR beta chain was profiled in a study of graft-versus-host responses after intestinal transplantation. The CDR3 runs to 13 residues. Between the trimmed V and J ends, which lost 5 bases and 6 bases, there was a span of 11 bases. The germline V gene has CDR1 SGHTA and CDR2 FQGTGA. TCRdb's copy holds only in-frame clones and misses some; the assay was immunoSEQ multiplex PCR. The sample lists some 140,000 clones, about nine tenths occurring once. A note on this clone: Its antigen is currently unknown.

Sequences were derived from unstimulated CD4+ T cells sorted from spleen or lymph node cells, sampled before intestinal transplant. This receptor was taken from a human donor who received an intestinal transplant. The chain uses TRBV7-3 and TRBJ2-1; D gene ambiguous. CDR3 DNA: TGTGCCAGCAGCCCCAATCCCCCCAATGAGCAGTTCTTC. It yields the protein CASSPNPPNEQFF.